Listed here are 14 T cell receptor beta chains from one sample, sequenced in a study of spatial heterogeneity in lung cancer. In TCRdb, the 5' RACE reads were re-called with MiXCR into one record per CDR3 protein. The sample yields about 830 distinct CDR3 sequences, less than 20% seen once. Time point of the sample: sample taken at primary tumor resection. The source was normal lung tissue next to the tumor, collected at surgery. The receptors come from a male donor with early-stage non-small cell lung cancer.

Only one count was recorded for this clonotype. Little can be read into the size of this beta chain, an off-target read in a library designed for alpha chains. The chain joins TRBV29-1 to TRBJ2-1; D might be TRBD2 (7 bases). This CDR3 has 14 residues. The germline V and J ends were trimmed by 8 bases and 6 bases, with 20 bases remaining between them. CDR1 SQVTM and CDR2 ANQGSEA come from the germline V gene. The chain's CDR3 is CSTRSGTRTNEQFF. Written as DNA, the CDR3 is TGCAGCACGCGAAGCGGGACACGAACCAATGAGCAGTTCTTC.

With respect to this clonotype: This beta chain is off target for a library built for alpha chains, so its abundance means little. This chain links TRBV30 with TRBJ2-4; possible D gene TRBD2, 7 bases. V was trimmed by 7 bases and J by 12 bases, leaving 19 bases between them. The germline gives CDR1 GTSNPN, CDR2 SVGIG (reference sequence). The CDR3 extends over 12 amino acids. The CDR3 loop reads CASRGGGISQYF. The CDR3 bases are TGTGCCTCACGGGGAGGGGGGATCTCTCAGTACTTC.

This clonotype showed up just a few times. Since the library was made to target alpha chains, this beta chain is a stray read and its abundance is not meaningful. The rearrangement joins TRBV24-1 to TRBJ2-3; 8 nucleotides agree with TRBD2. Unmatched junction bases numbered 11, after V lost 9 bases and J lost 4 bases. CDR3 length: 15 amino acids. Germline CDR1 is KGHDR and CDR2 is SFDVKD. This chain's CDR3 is CATEQSGSRADTQYF. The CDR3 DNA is TGTGCCACCGAACAAAGCGGGAGTCGGGCAGATACGCAGTATTTT.

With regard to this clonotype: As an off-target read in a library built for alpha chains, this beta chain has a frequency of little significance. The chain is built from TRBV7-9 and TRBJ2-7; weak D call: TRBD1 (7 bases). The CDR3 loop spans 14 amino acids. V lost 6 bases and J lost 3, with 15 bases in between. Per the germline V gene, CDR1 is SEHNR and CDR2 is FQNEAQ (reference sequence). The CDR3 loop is CASSSRDSFYEQYF. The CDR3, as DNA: TGTGCCAGCAGTTCGCGGGACAGTTTCTACGAGCAGTACTTC.

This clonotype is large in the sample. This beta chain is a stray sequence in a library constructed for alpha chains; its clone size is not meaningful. CDR3 sequence reads: CASTLWGQGAEQFF. CDR3 nucleotides: TGTGCCAGCACTTTGTGGGGTCAGGGGGCTGAGCAGTTCTTC. This chain connects TRBV6-2 or TRBV6-3 to TRBJ2-1; 8 bases agree with TRBD1. Per germline, CDR1 MNHEY and CDR2 SVGEGT. The ends lost 7 bases at V and 9 bases at J; junction bases unmatched: 11. The CDR3 spans 14 residues.

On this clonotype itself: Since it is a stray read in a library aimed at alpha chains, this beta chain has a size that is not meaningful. The CDR3: CASSFTSTVPGNEQFF. CDR3 coding DNA: TGTGCCAGCAGTTTCACTTCGACAGTCCCCGGGAATGAGCAGTTCTTC. V usage is TRBV28 and J usage is TRBJ2-1; weak D call: TRBD1 (5 bases). This CDR3 is 16 amino acids long. The V and J ends lost 3 bases and 7 bases respectively, with 19 bases between them. Germline V CDR1 and CDR2: MDHEN, SYDVKM.

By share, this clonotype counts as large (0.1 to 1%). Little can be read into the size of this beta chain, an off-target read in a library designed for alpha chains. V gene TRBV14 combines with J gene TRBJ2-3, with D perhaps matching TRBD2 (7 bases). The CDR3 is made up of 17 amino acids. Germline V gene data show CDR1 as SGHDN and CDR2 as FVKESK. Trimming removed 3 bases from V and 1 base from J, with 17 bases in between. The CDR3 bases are TGTGCCAGCAGCCACAGAAGGGCGGGGGCCGGCACAGATACGCAGTATTTT. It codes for CASSHRRAGAGTDTQYF. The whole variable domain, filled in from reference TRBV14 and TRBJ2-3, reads EAGVTQFPSHSVIEKGQTVTLRCDPISGHDNLYWYRRVMGKEIKFLLHFVKESKQDESGMPNNRFLAERTGGTYSTLKVQPAELEDSGVYFCASSHRRAGAGTDTQYFGPGTRLTVL.

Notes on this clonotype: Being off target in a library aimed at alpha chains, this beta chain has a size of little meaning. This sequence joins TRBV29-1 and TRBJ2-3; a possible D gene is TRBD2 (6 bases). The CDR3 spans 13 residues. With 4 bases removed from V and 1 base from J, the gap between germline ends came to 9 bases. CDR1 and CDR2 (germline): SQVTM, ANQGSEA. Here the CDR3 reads CSVAPGGTDTQYF. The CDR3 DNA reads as TGCAGCGTTGCTCCGGGGGGCACAGATACGCAGTATTTT.

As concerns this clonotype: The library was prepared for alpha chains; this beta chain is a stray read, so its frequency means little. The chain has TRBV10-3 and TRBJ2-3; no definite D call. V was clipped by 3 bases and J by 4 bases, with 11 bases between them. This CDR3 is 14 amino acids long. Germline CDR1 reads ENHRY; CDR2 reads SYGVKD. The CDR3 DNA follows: TGTGCCATCAGTGACCCCTCCGTGTCAGATACGCAGTATTTT. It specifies CAISDPSVSDTQYF.

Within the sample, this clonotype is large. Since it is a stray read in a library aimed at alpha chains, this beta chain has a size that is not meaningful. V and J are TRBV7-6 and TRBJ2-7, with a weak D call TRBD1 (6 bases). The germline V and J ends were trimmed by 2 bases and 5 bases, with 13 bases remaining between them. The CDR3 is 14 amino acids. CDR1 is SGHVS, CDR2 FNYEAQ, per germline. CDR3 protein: CASSLFTGSDEQYF. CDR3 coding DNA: TGTGCCAGCAGCTTATTTACAGGGTCGGACGAGCAGTACTTC.

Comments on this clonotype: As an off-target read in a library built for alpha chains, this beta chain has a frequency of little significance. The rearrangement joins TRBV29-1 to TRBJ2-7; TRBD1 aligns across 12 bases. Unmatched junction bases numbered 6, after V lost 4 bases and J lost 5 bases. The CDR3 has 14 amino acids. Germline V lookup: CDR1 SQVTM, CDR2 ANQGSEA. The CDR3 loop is CSVVARDRGHEQYF. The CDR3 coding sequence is TGCAGCGTTGTAGCCAGGGACAGGGGGCACGAGCAGTACTTC.

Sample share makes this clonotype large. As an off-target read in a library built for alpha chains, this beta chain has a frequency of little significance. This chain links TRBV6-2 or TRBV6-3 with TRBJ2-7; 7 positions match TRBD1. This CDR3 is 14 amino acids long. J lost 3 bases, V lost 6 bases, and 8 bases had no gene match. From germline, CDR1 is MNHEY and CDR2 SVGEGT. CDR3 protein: CASRTVGQSYEQYF. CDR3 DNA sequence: TGTGCCAGCAGGACCGTGGGACAGAGCTACGAGCAGTACTTC.

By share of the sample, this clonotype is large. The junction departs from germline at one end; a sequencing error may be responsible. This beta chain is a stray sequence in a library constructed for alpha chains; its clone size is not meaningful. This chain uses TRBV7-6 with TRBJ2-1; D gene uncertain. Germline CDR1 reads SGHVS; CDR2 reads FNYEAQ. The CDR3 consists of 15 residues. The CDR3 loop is CASSLILSSHNEQFF. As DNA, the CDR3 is TGTGCCAGCAGCTTGATACTAAGCTCCCACAATGAGCAGTTCTTC.

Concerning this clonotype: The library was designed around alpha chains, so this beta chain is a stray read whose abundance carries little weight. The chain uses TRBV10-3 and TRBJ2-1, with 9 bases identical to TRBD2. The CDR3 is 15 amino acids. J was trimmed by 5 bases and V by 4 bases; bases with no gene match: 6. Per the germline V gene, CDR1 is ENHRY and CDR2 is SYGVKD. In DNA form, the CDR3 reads TGTGCCATCAGTGGGATAGCGGGAGAGGACAATGAGCAGTTCTTC. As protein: CAISGIAGEDNEQFF.